Following are 3 T cell receptor beta chains from one sample sequenced in a study of T cell responses to AZD1222 COVID-19 vaccine. The method was immunoSEQ multiplex PCR; TCRdb's version includes in-frame clones alone and lacks a portion of them. In the table there are some 120,000 clones, approximately 90% of which are singletons. The sequenced sample was peripheral blood, obtained on day 0 of AZD1222 vaccination. The receptors were sampled from an adult in good health.

The chain joins TRBV20-1 to TRBJ1-2, with D possibly TRBD1 on 6 matching bases. Germline values: CDR1 DFQATT, CDR2 SNEGSKA (reference sequence). The CDR3 sequence is 9 residues long. V was trimmed by 2 bases and J by 14 bases, leaving 9 bases between them. CDR3 bases: TGCAGTGCTAGACAAACAGGGACCTTC. Encoded protein: CSARQTGTF.

V and J are TRBV2 and TRBJ2-7; the D gene is possibly TRBD2 (6 bases). The CDR3 has 11 amino acids. CDR1 and CDR2 from the germline V gene are SNHLY and FYNNEI. The V end was cut by 7 bases, the J end by 6 bases, with 10 bases between. The CDR3 sequence is CASTLGGEQYF. CDR3 bases: TGTGCCAGCACGCTGGGAGGCGAGCAGTACTTC. Supplemented by reference TRBV2 and TRBJ2-7, the full variable domain reads EPEVTQTPSHQVTQMGQEVILRCVPISNHLYFYWYRQILGQKVEFLVSFYNNEISEKSEIFDDQFSVERPDGSNFTLKIRSTKLEDSAMYFCASTLGGEQYFGPGTRLTVT.

The DNA of the CDR3 is TGTGCCAGCAGCCAGACAGGGGCGGGGACTGAAGCTTTCTTT. It specifies CASSQTGAGTEAFF. The rearrangement links TRBV2 to TRBJ1-1, with 8 bases identical to TRBD1. Germline assignment: CDR1 SNHLY and CDR2 FYNNEI. The CDR3 is 14 amino acids. After removal of 6 bases from V and 5 bases from J, the junction contained 8 bases not matched to a gene.